Shown below are 16 T cell receptor beta chains from a single sample sequenced in a study of T-cell reconstitution after alpha-beta-depleted transplantation in children. Unique molecular identifiers were incorporated during preparation of the TCRbeta library. TCRdb redid the calling of the PCR reads with MiXCR, one entry per CDR3 protein. This sample has hundreds of thousands of distinct CDR3 sequences; around 17% occur once, and the top ten carry approximately 1%. This sample comprised PBMCs from the stem cell graft donor, obtained from the stem cell graft. Receptors were obtained from a human donor who donated a stem cell graft to a child with acute myeloid leukemia.

This clonotype was seen ten or more times. This rearrangement joins TRBV20-1 to TRBJ2-1; 9 positions agree with TRBD1. Trimming at V came to 6 bases and at J to 5 bases, leaving 14 bases not matched to a gene. Per germline, CDR1 DFQATT and CDR2 SNEGSKA (reference sequence). This CDR3 contains 16 residues. CDR3 nucleotides: TGCAGTGCCACCCTCTTGAGGGACAGGGCCGACAATGAGCAGTTCTTC. Amino acids: CSATLLRDRADNEQFF.

This clonotype was recorded many times. This rearrangement joins TRBV20-1 to TRBJ2-7, with D possibly matching TRBD1 (6 bases). V gave up 5 bases and J gave up 1 base, with 15 bases separating them. Germline loops: CDR1 DFQATT, CDR2 SNEGSKA (reference sequence). CDR3 size: 14 residues. The CDR3 reads CSAQRDRLSYEQYV. CDR3 nucleotide sequence: TGCAGTGCTCAGCGAGACAGGCTTTCCTACGAGCAGTACGTC.

The chain joins TRBV20-1 to TRBJ2-7, with 12 bases lining up with TRBD2. Trimming at V came to 5 bases and at J to 4 bases, leaving 6 bases not matched to a gene. CDR3 length: 14 amino acids. Germline V lookup: CDR1 DFQATT, CDR2 SNEGSKA (reference sequence). The CDR3, as DNA: TGCAGTGCTCTGATCACTAGCGGGGGGTACGAGCAGTACGTC. This translates into CSALITSGGYEQYV.

In this sample, this clonotype turned up many times. This chain uses TRBV5-5 with TRBJ2-1, with D hard to call. Deletions cut 0 bases from V and 12 bases from J, with 10 bases between. This CDR3 region has 12 residues. The germline gives CDR1 SGHKS, CDR2 YYEKEE (reference sequence). CDR3: CASSLVTKGQFF. In DNA, the CDR3 is TGTGCCAGCAGCTTGGTCACCAAAGGGCAGTTCTTC.

The chain joins TRBV7-9 to TRBJ1-3; no clear D gene. From germline, CDR1 is SEHNR and CDR2 FQNEAQ (reference sequence). V lost 8 bases to trimming and J lost 0 bases, with 11 bases between them. This CDR3 is 14 amino acids long. The DNA of the CDR3 is TGTGCCAGCCCTGGACGGAGCTCTGGAAACACCATATATTTT. Its translation: CASPGRSSGNTIYF.

The chain has TRBV12-3 or TRBV12-4 and TRBJ1-5, with 7 bases aligning to TRBD1. V lost 2 bases and J lost 7; bases outside the gene matches: 29. The CDR3 is made up of 22 amino acids. This CDR3 is CASSLKLLLVTGTPPGKQPQHF. The CDR3, as DNA: TGTGCCAGCAGTTTAAAACTCCTCTTGGTGACAGGGACGCCGCCTGGGAAGCAGCCCCAGCATTTT.

The rearrangement uses TRBV5-1 and TRBJ2-3, with 7 bases aligning to TRBD1. The CDR3 runs to 15 residues. Trimming cost V 0 bases and J 4 bases; bases outside gene matches: 5. Germline CDR1 SGHRS, CDR2 YFSETQ. The CDR3: CASSLDRGRSDTQYF. The CDR3 coding sequence is TGCGCCAGCAGCTTGGACAGGGGAAGGTCAGATACGCAGTATTTT.

This clonotype has only a few counts. The chain joins TRBV20-1 to TRBJ1-5, with D tentatively TRBD1 (5 bases). The CDR3 spans 13 residues. V lost 5 bases and J 9 bases, leaving 17 bases between the germline ends. In germline, CDR1 is DFQATT, CDR2 SNEGSKA (reference sequence). CDR3 bases: TGCAGTGCTGGGGACTCCCCAAGGGGGCCCCAGCATTTT. Translated: CSAGDSPRGPQHF.

About this clonotype: A read error may explain this, as a much larger clone is one base away. The chain uses TRBV20-1 and TRBJ1-1; no clear D gene. Trimming took off 4 bases at V and 5 bases at J, with 11 bases between the two ends. The CDR3 sequence is 12 residues long. Germline V gene sequence: CDR1 DFQATT, CDR2 SNEGSKA (reference sequence). CDR3 sequence reads: CSAITDVTEAFF. CDR3 coding DNA: TGCAGTGCTATAACAGACGTGACTGAAGCTTTCTTT.

The chain uses TRBV9 and TRBJ2-7; no definite D call. Germline V gene data show CDR1 as SGDLS and CDR2 as YYNGEE. CDR3 length: 13 residues. V dropped 0 bases and J dropped 3 bases, with 7 bases sitting between them. CDR3 nucleotides: TGTGCCAGCAGCGTAGAAGGCCTCTACGAGCAGTACTTC. It specifies CASSVEGLYEQYF.

This clonotype was picked up many times. The chain joins TRBV20-1 to TRBJ1-6, with D possibly being TRBD1 (5 bases). The germline V gene has CDR1 DFQATT and CDR2 SNEGSKA (reference sequence). This CDR3 contains 13 residues. With 1 base removed from V and 10 bases from J, the gap between germline ends came to 11 bases. The CDR3 protein is CSARGDLRSPLHF. CDR3 DNA sequence: TGCAGTGCTAGAGGGGACCTTAGATCACCCCTCCACTTT.

In this sample, this clonotype turned up a few times. The chain combines TRBV12-3 or TRBV12-4 with TRBJ2-1; a weak D match, TRBD2 (7 bases). V lost 3 bases to trimming and J lost 10 bases, with 10 bases between them. This CDR3 is 12 amino acids long. CDR3 nucleotide sequence: TGTGCCAGCAGTTTTGAGGGGGGGGAGCAGTTCTTC. This sequence encodes CASSFEGGEQFF.

The table lists this clonotype with a few counts. The chain has TRBV5-5 and TRBJ2-3; D not resolved. The CDR3 covers 15 residues. The germline V gene has CDR1 SGHKS and CDR2 YYEKEE (reference sequence). V lost 0 bases to trimming and J lost 0 bases, with 8 bases between them. The CDR3 protein is CASSLDGTSTDTQYF. The CDR3 DNA is TGTGCCAGCAGCTTGGACGGAACTAGCACAGATACGCAGTATTTT.

This clonotype has ten or more counts. This rearrangement joins TRBV20-1 to TRBJ2-5, with D possibly being TRBD2 (6 bases). Deletions cut 6 bases from V and 5 bases from J, with 19 bases between. CDR3 length: 14 residues. Germline CDR1 and CDR2: DFQATT and SNEGSKA (reference sequence). The CDR3 protein is CSAVSPGEMETQYF. CDR3 DNA: TGCAGTGCGGTATCTCCGGGGGAGATGGAGACCCAGTACTTC.

This clonotype was seen at least ten times. The rearrangement uses TRBV20-1 and TRBJ2-1; a possible D gene is TRBD1 (5 bases). Trimming took 4 bases from V and 2 from J, leaving 12 bases between them. Germline V gives CDR1 DFQATT, CDR2 SNEGSKA (reference sequence). The CDR3 runs 14 residues. This CDR3 is CSATQGITYNEQFF. The CDR3 nucleotides are TGCAGTGCTACGCAGGGTATTACCTACAATGAGCAGTTCTTC.

The rearrangement uses TRBV5-8 and TRBJ2-7; 8 bases fit TRBD2. Germline-derived CDR1 and CDR2 are SGHTS and YDEGEE. Unmatched junction bases numbered 5, after V lost 3 bases and J lost 3 bases. This CDR3 is built from 14 residues. CDR3 nucleotide sequence: TGTGCCAGCAGCTCCCCGGGGACTAGCTACGAGCAGTACTTC. Amino acids: CASSSPGTSYEQYF.